Sequencing of this T cell receptor (beta chain) was carried out in a study of T-cell reconstitution after alpha-beta-depleted transplantation in children. Unique molecular identifiers were incorporated during preparation of the TCRbeta library. TCRdb recomputed calls from the PCR reads with MiXCR, one row per CDR3 protein. The sample comprises around 800,000 distinct CDR3 sequences, around 15% of which are singletons, and under 6% rests with the top ten. This sample comprised PBMCs, mostly from graft donor cells, obtained 360 days after TCRalphabeta/CD19-depleted stem cell transplant. This TCR was recovered from a male patient aged 10-17 years who had a stem cell transplant for acute lymphoblastic leukemia, so the T cells may come from the graft donor.

The DNA for the CDR3 is TGTGCCAGCAGCTCGCCGGGACTACTAACCTACGAGCAGTACTTC. Translating gives CASSSPGLLTYEQYF. The J gene is TRBJ2-7, the V gene TRBV7-2, with 7 bases matching TRBD2. Per the germline V gene, CDR1 is SGHTA and CDR2 is FQGNSA. This CDR3 comprises 15 residues. V was clipped by 4 bases and J by 2 bases; unmatched bases: 8.